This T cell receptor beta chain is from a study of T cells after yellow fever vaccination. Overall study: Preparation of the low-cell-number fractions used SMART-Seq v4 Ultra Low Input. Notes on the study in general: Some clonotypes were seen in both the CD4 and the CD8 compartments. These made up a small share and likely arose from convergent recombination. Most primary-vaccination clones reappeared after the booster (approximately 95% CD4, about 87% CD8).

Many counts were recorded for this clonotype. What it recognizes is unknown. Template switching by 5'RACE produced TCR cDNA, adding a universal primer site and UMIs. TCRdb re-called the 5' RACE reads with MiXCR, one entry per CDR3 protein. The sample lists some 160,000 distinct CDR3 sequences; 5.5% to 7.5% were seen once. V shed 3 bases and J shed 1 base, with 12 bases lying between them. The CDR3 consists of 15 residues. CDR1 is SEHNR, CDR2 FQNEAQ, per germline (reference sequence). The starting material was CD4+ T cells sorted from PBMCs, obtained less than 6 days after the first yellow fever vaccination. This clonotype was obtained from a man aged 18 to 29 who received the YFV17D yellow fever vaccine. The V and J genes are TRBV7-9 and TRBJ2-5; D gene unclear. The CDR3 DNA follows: TGTGCCAGCAGCTTTGGAGTCGCGATCCAAGAGACCCAGTACTTC. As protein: CASSFGVAIQETQYF.